Presented here are 8 T cell receptor beta chains from one specimen sequenced in a study of early T cells in non-severe SARS-CoV-2 infection. TCRdb itself ran the 5' RACE reads through MiXCR, one entry per CDR3 protein. This table holds about 31,000 distinct CDR3 sequences, approximately 5.9% found once. The sample comprised whole blood. These receptor sequences come from an adult who was a healthcare worker with PCR-confirmed SARS-CoV-2 infection or an uninfected control (not recorded which).

This chain connects TRBV5-4 to TRBJ1-2; tentatively, D is TRBD1 (5 bases). Germline loops: CDR1 SGHNT, CDR2 YYREEE (reference sequence). V was pared by 1 base and J by 4 bases, with 14 bases between. This CDR3 contains 15 residues. The CDR3 sequence: CASSLTMQGGYGYTF. Written as DNA, the CDR3 is TGTGCCAGCAGCTTGACGATGCAGGGCGGCTATGGCTACACCTTC.

This clonotype was observed at least ten times. This chain joins TRBV13 and TRBJ2-1; D gene ambiguous. This CDR3 comprises 15 residues. Germline V gene data show CDR1 as PRHDT and CDR2 as FYEKMQ (reference sequence). V lost 5 bases and J lost 2, with 13 bases in between. The CDR3 sequence: CASSEYRVAYNEQFF. The CDR3 coding sequence is TGTGCCAGCAGCGAATATAGGGTAGCCTACAATGAGCAGTTCTTC.

This clonotype has only a few counts. The CDR3: CASSPDRGRPGELFF. CDR3 nucleotides: TGTGCCAGCAGTCCGGACAGGGGGCGACCCGGGGAGCTGTTTTTT. The chain joins TRBV25-1 to TRBJ2-2, with 11 bases lining up with TRBD1. CDR3 size: 15 residues. V gave up 5 bases and J gave up 6 bases; unmatched junction bases: 5. Germline loops: CDR1 MGHDK, CDR2 SYGVNS.

The chain recombines TRBV11-2 with TRBJ1-5; TRBD1 agrees at 10 bases. Germline trimming cut 5 bases from V and 5 bases from J; bases unmatched to any gene: 3. The germline V gene has CDR1 SGHAT and CDR2 FQNNGV. The CDR3 length is 14 residues. In nucleotides, the CDR3 is TGTGCCAGCAGCCGGACAGGGGGGGATCAGCCCCAGCATTTT. Residues: CASSRTGGDQPQHF. Full variable domain (outside the CDR3, taken from reference TRBV11-2 and TRBJ1-5): EAGVAQSPRYKIIEKRQSVAFWCNPISGHATLYWYQQILGQGPKLLIQFQNNGVVDDSQLPKDRFSAERLKGVDSTLKIQPAKLEDSAVYLCASSRTGGDQPQHFGDGTRLSIL.

This clonotype was detected many times. The V and J genes are TRBV4-1 and TRBJ2-5; D gene unclear. In germline, CDR1 is MGHRA, CDR2 YSYEKL. CDR3 length: 13 residues. V was clipped by 1 base and J by 3 bases, with 6 bases between them. The CDR3 bases are TGCGCCAGCAGCCAAGGGTCGGAAGAGACCCAGTACTTC. The encoded protein is CASSQGSEETQYF.

This clonotype appeared many times. Written as DNA, the CDR3 is TGTGCCAGCAGCTTAGATCCGACCCGGTCAGATACGCAGTATTTT. It specifies CASSLDPTRSDTQYF. The chain uses TRBV11-3 and TRBJ2-3; D gene unclear. Germline CDR1 reads SGHNT; CDR2 reads YENEEA. The CDR3 has 15 amino acids. V gave up 0 bases and J gave up 4 bases, with 11 bases separating them.

V gene TRBV6-2 or TRBV6-3 combines with J gene TRBJ2-1; TRBD2 aligns across 10 bases. Germline lookup yields CDR1 MNHEY and CDR2 SVGEGT. The ends lost 0 bases at V and 0 bases at J; junction bases unmatched: 2. The CDR3 is made up of 17 amino acids. CDR3 sequence reads: CASSYSASGSSYNEQFF. The CDR3 DNA reads as TGTGCCAGCAGTTACTCAGCTAGCGGGAGCTCCTACAATGAGCAGTTCTTC.

This clonotype has ten or more counts. The genes are TRBV9 and TRBJ1-1, with a tentative D call TRBD1 (6 bases). Germline CDR1 and CDR2: SGDLS and YYNGEE. V lost 8 bases and J lost 0, with 11 bases in between. The CDR3 contains 13 residues. The CDR3 spells CASNRELNTEAFF. CDR3 coding DNA: TGTGCCAGTAACAGGGAATTGAACACTGAAGCTTTCTTT.